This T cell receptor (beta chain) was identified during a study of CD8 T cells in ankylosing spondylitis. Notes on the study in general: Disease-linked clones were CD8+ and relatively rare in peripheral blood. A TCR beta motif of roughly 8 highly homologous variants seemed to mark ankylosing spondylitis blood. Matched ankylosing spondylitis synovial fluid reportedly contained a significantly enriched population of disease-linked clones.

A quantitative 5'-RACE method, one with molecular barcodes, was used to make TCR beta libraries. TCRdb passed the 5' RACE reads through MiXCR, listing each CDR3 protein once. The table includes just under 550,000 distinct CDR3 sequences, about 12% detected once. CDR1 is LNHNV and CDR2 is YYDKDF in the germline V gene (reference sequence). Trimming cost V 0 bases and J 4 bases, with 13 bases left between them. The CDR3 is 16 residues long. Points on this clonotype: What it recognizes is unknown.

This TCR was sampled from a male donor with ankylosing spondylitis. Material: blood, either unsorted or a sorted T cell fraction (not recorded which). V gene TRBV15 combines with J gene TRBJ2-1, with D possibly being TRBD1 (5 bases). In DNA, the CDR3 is TGTGCCACCAGCAGAGATGGTCAGGGCGGTTACAATGAGCAGTTCTTC. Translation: CATSRDGQGGYNEQFF.